These T cell receptor beta chains were read from a single sample in a study of blood T cell repertoires in COVID-19. Here immunoSEQ multiplex PCR was the method, and the copy in TCRdb shows in-frame clones only, minus some. The top ten hold 2.4% of the sample, which has about 260,000 clones, 80% to 90% seen once. Sequencing was carried out using PBMCs or T cells enriched from blood (not recorded which). These receptors were collected from a woman younger than 35 who had recovered from COVID-19. CDR3s include the opening cysteine and the closing phenylalanine or tryptophan. A D gene is named only where the DNA matches it firmly. Size tells how often a clone was seen (once, few, many) or the class of an expanded clone, and some rows leave it out.

cdr3_nt,cdr3_aa,j_call,clone_size,v_call,d_call
TGTGCCAGCAGTGAAGGGGACAGGACCTACGAGCAGTACTTC,CASSEGDRTYEQYF,TRBJ2-7,.,TRBV2,TRBD1
TGTGCCACAAAGCTGAACCCGAACTCTGGAAACACCATATATTTT,CATKLNPNSGNTIYF,TRBJ1-3,.,TRBV19,.
TGCACCAGCAGCCAAGGTACAGGGGAAGTTGGAAACACCATATATTTT,CTSSQGTGEVGNTIYF,TRBJ1-3,.,TRBV1,.
TGCGCCAGCAGCATCTGGACAGGGGATGGCTACACCTTC,CASSIWTGDGYTF,TRBJ1-2,.,TRBV5-1,TRBD1
TGCAGCGTCCAACCCCGAGCCGGGACAGGGGGGGAGACCCAGTACTTC,CSVQPRAGTGGETQYF,TRBJ2-5,.,TRBV29-1,TRBD1
TGTGCCAGCAGTTCCCGGGGGGAGGAAAAACTGTTTTTT,CASSSRGEEKLFF,TRBJ1-4,.,TRBV2,.
TGTGCCAGCAGCCGCCGGGACAGACGGACTGAAGCTTTCTTT,CASSRRDRRTEAFF,TRBJ1-1,.,TRBV3-1/TRBV3-2,TRBD1
TGTGCCAGCAGTCGGGACAGGACCGGTCAGCCCCAGCATTTT,CASSRDRTGQPQHF,TRBJ1-5,.,TRBV7-2,TRBD1
TGTGCCAGCAGCTTTAGCGGGACACACCGCTACGAGCAGTACTTC,CASSFSGTHRYEQYF,TRBJ2-7,.,TRBV7-6,TRBD2
TGTGCCATGAGGGGGGGACATCCCCCTTTTAGCTATGGCTACACCTTC,CAMRGGHPPFSYGYTF,TRBJ1-2,.,TRBV21-1,.
TGTGCCAGCAGCCACTCGACAGGTTCAACCGATACGCAGTATTTT,CASSHSTGSTDTQYF,TRBJ2-3,.,TRBV5-8,.
TGTGCCATCAGTGAGTCCCGAGATGCCTATGGCTACACCTTC,CAISESRDAYGYTF,TRBJ1-2,once,TRBV10-3,.
TGCGCCAGCAGCCCGGAGGGTGCATTAGCCAAAAACATTCAGTACTTC,CASSPEGALAKNIQYF,TRBJ2-4,.,TRBV5-1,.
TGTGCCAGCAGCCAGACACGTTTTGAAGCTTTCTTT,CASSQTRFEAFF,TRBJ1-1,.,TRBV6-2/TRBV6-3,.
TGTGCCAGCAGCTTGGACTCCTCGAACACTGAAGCTTTCTTT,CASSLDSSNTEAFF,TRBJ1-1,.,TRBV5-4,.
TGCAGTGCTAGTCCGGGACAGGTCGAAAAACTGTTTTTT,CSASPGQVEKLFF,TRBJ1-4,few,TRBV20-1,TRBD1
TGTGCCAGCTCACTAACAGGGAAAGGGACCCAAGAGACCCAGTACTTC,CASSLTGKGTQETQYF,TRBJ2-5,.,TRBV18,.
TGTGCCAGCAGCGTAGCTGGAGGGGGGGCCATGTACGAGCAGTACTTC,CASSVAGGGAMYEQYF,TRBJ2-7,.,TRBV9,.
TGTGCCAGCAGCCGGGACTCGAACACTGAAGCTTTCTTT,CASSRDSNTEAFF,TRBJ1-1,.,TRBV11-3,.
TGTGCCAGCAGCTTAGGAACAGGGGGTGTATCCAATGGCTACACCTTC,CASSLGTGGVSNGYTF,TRBJ1-2,.,TRBV7-2,TRBD1
TGTGCCAGCAGTGAATACAGGTTCCAGGGTCTTGAGACCCAGTACTTC,CASSEYRFQGLETQYF,TRBJ2-5,.,TRBV2,.
TGTGCCAGTAGTACTAGAGACGAGCAGTACTTC,CASSTRDEQYF,TRBJ2-7,few,TRBV19,.
TGTGCCAGCAGCGTCCGGGTTTATCAGCCCCAGCATTTT,CASSVRVYQPQHF,TRBJ1-5,few,TRBV9,.
TGTGCCAGCAGTTGGACAGGGATCGGCAATCAGCCCCAGCATTTT,CASSWTGIGNQPQHF,TRBJ1-5,few,TRBV28,TRBD1
TGCGCCAGCAGCCCCGGCAGGGACACTGAAGCTTTCTTT,CASSPGRDTEAFF,TRBJ1-1,.,TRBV5-1,.
TGTGCCAGTACTCCGAGTACCCGGGATAATTCACCCCTCCACTTT,CASTPSTRDNSPLHF,TRBJ1-6,.,TRBV18,.
TGCGCCAGCAGCCCCGGTTTCAGGGGCACTGAAGCTTTCTTT,CASSPGFRGTEAFF,TRBJ1-1,.,TRBV5-1,.
TGTGCCAGCAGTTTGGGGGACAGGGGTCAGCAGTACTTC,CASSLGDRGQQYF,TRBJ2-7,.,TRBV28,TRBD1
TGTGCCAGTAGTCGGAGGGCAGAGAACACTGAAGCTTTCTTT,CASSRRAENTEAFF,TRBJ1-1,.,TRBV19,.
TGTGCCACCAGCCGTACCGGGACAGGGGGCCCTCGGAGCACTGAAGCTTTCTTT,CATSRTGTGGPRSTEAFF,TRBJ1-1,.,TRBV15,TRBD1
TGTGCCAGCAGCGTTAGGGGTCACCAGCCCCAGCATTTT,CASSVRGHQPQHF,TRBJ1-5,few,TRBV7-2,.
TGTGCCAGCAGCACGGCCGGGAGACTTGGAAACACCATATATTTT,CASSTAGRLGNTIYF,TRBJ1-3,.,TRBV6-5,.
TGTGCCAGCAGCCAAGGGGCGACTAGCAGAGGCAATGAGCAGTTCTTC,CASSQGATSRGNEQFF,TRBJ2-1,.,TRBV14,TRBD2
TGTGCCTGGAGTAGGGGACAGGGGGAAACTGAAGCTTTCTTT,CAWSRGQGETEAFF,TRBJ1-1,.,TRBV30,TRBD1
TGTGCCAGCAGCTTGGAGACTAGCGGGGGGAACTACAATGAGCAGTTCTTC,CASSLETSGGNYNEQFF,TRBJ2-1,.,TRBV5-5,TRBD2
TGTGCCAGCAGCGTAGGGACGGGGGGCCGATCAGATACGCAGTATTTT,CASSVGTGGRSDTQYF,TRBJ2-3,.,TRBV9,.
TGCGCCAGCAGCGCCGGGACAGAAGAGACCCAGTACTTC,CASSAGTEETQYF,TRBJ2-5,.,TRBV5-1,TRBD1
TGCGCCAGCAGCCCGGGGACTAGCCTACAAGAGACCCAGTACTTC,CASSPGTSLQETQYF,TRBJ2-5,.,TRBV5-1,TRBD2
TGTGCCAGCAGTCCCCAGAGGGGACATTTTGAAGCTTTCTTT,CASSPQRGHFEAFF,TRBJ1-1,.,TRBV6-2/TRBV6-3,.
TGTGCCAGCAGCTTTTTGGGCCAGCCCCAGCATTTT,CASSFLGQPQHF,TRBJ1-5,.,TRBV7-2,.
TGTGCCAGCAGCTTCGAAGCGGGGCCGGGGACCGGGGAGCTGTTTTTT,CASSFEAGPGTGELFF,TRBJ2-2,.,TRBV5-4,TRBD2
TGTGCCAGCAGGGATGCAGGGGAGAATTCACCCCTCCACTTT,CASRDAGENSPLHF,TRBJ1-6,.,TRBV25-1,.
TGTGCCAGCAGCCAAACAGGGGCTTCGGAGACCCAGTACTTC,CASSQTGASETQYF,TRBJ2-5,.,TRBV5-5,TRBD1
TGTGCCAGCAGCGTAGGGTGGAGTCAGCCCCAGCATTTT,CASSVGWSQPQHF,TRBJ1-5,.,TRBV9,.
TGTGCCAGCAGCTTAGATCAAGTGGGAGCAGGCACTGAAGCTTTCTTT,CASSLDQVGAGTEAFF,TRBJ1-1,.,TRBV11-2,.
TGTGCCAGCAGCTTCACCGGGACAGCGCTTAACACTGAAGCTTTCTTT,CASSFTGTALNTEAFF,TRBJ1-1,.,TRBV11-2,TRBD1
TGTGCCAGCAGTTTATCCGGGACAGGGTCCGAGCAGTACTTC,CASSLSGTGSEQYF,TRBJ2-7,.,TRBV27,TRBD1
TGTGCCAGCAGCCAGGACAGGCAGGGGGGCTACACCTTC,CASSQDRQGGYTF,TRBJ1-2,.,TRBV7-8,TRBD1